This TCR beta chain emerged from a study of blood T cell repertoires in COVID-19. Study context: Acute-phase and convalescent COVID-19 samples originated in the United States, Italy and Spain. Sample material is recorded as cDNA or gDNA derived from T cells, B-cell-depleted T cells, or PBMCs.

Unmatched junction bases numbered 6, after V lost 3 bases and J lost 3 bases. CDR3 length: 18 amino acids. The germline gives CDR1 KGHSH, CDR2 LQKENI. Methods used by the authors: Scientists estimated how many nucleated cells there were by amplifying reference gene primers. The method was immunoSEQ multiplex PCR; TCRdb's version includes in-frame clones alone and lacks a portion of them. V and J calls and clone size come straight from that table; D and trimming were deduced from the DNA. The table lists about 250,000 clones, 70% to 85% of them singletons. The sequence was collected from a man older than 75 with acute or convalescent COVID-19. The sequenced sample consisted of peripheral blood. This chain connects TRBV18 to TRBJ2-6, with 12 bases matching TRBD1. The CDR3 sequence: CASSPLGTGGYGANVLTF. Written as DNA, the CDR3 is TGTGCCAGCTCACCTCTAGGGACAGGGGGCTATGGGGCCAACGTCCTGACTTTC. Supplemented by reference TRBV18 and TRBJ2-6, the full variable domain reads NAGVMQNPRHLVRRRGQEARLRCSPMKGHSHVYWYRQLPEEGLKFMVYLQKENIIDESGMPKERFSAEFPKEGPSILRIQQVVRGDSAAYFCASSPLGTGGYGANVLTFGAGSRLTVL.